The 26 T cell receptor beta chains given below trace back to one sample, sequenced in a study of post-analysis software for immune sequencing data. Study results and limitations: In patients, TRBV5-6, TRBV5-1 and TRBV20-1 belonged to 4 or 5 TRBV segments found more frequently than in controls.

TCR beta cDNA libraries included unique molecular identifiers. TCRdb fed the PCR reads into MiXCR, producing one record per CDR3 protein. This sample has roughly 800,000 distinct CDR3 sequences; roughly 58% occur once, and the top ten carry 4.6%. These receptors are not linked to any known antigen. The sequencing sample was made of blood. Source of these receptors: a girl under 18 with multiple sclerosis.

This rearrangement joins TRBV28 to TRBJ2-7, with 8 bases that match TRBD1. V was clipped by 6 bases and J by 6 bases; unmatched bases: 13. The germline V gene encodes CDR1 MDHEN and CDR2 SYDVKM. There are 15 residues in the CDR3. The CDR3, as DNA: TGTGCCAGCAGCCTCGAACAGACAGGGGCCAGCGAGCAGTACGTC. Its protein product is CASSLEQTGASEQYV.

This clonotype was seen a handful of times. The chain links TRBV3-1 to TRBJ1-2, with a weak D call TRBD1 (5 bases). The V and J ends lost 4 bases and 4 bases respectively, with 10 bases between them. The germline CDR1 and CDR2 sequences are LGHDT and YNNKEL (reference sequence). The length of the CDR3 is 13 residues. This CDR3 is CASSLDSVYGYTF. As DNA, the CDR3 is TGTGCCAGCAGCCTAGACAGCGTCTATGGCTACACCTTC.

Written as DNA, the CDR3 is TGTGCCATCAGTGAGTCGGCGGGTAGCAATCAGCCCCAGCATTTT. Translated: CAISESAGSNQPQHF. The J gene is TRBJ1-5, the V gene TRBV10-3; no firm D call. V was trimmed by 0 bases and J by 0 bases, leaving 6 bases between them. CDR3 length equals 15 residues. Germline CDR1 reads ENHRY; CDR2 reads SYGVKD.

V gene TRBV29-1 combines with J gene TRBJ1-2, with a possible D match to TRBD1 (6 bases). Germline-derived CDR1 and CDR2 are SQVTM and ANQGSEA. The CDR3 runs to 14 residues. The germline V and J ends were trimmed by 6 bases and 4 bases, with 18 bases remaining between them. CDR3 protein: CSVPEGDGFYGYTF. DNA for the CDR3: TGCAGCGTGCCCGAGGGGGACGGCTTCTATGGCTACACCTTC. Looking up the rest from reference TRBV29-1 and TRBJ1-2 gives the full variable domain: SAVISQKPSRDICQRGTSLTIQCQVDSQVTMMFWYRQQPGQSLTLIATANQGSEATYESGFVIDKFPISRPNLTFSTLTVSNMSPEDSSIYLCSVPEGDGFYGYTFGSGTRLTVV.

In its sample, this clonotype was seen a few times. The chain joins TRBV9 to TRBJ2-7, with D perhaps TRBD1 (5 bases). The CDR3 is 16 amino acids. Trimming took off 0 bases at V and 2 bases at J, with 15 bases between the two ends. The germline V gene has CDR1 SGDLS and CDR2 YYNGEE. CDR3 protein: CASSVAGSKVAYEQYF. The CDR3 DNA follows: TGTGCCAGCAGCGTAGCAGGGTCCAAAGTCGCCTACGAGCAGTACTTC.

This chain joins TRBV7-2 and TRBJ2-1, with TRBD2 matching 10 bases. Looked up from germline, CDR1 is SGHTA and CDR2 is FQGNSA. Trimming at V came to 1 base and at J to 7 bases, leaving 7 bases not matched to a gene. The length of the CDR3 is 16 residues. The CDR3 here is CASSLESLAGKNEQFF. The CDR3 DNA is TGTGCCAGCAGCTTAGAGTCACTAGCGGGAAAGAATGAGCAGTTCTTC.

This clonotype was recorded a few times. CDR3 coding DNA: TGCAGTGCTAGAGATATCAGGGACCAAGCCAAAAACATTCAGTACTTC. Translation gives CSARDIRDQAKNIQYF. This rearrangement joins TRBV20-1 to TRBJ2-4; tentatively, D is TRBD1 or TRBD2 (5 bases each). V lost 0 bases, J lost 0 bases, and 12 bases lay in between. Germline CDR1 reads DFQATT; CDR2 reads SNEGSKA (reference sequence). The length of the CDR3 is 16 residues.

The rearrangement uses TRBV15 and TRBJ2-3; D call uncertain. The CDR3 is made up of 13 amino acids. Trimming pared 1 base from V and 4 bases from J, leaving 6 bases between. Germline-derived CDR1 and CDR2 are LNHNV and YYDKDF (reference sequence). The CDR3 DNA follows: TGTGCCACCAGCAGAGGAGCCGCAGATACGCAGTATTTT. This translates into CATSRGAADTQYF.

This clonotype was seen a few times. For the CDR3, the DNA is TGTGCCAGCAGTCTATATTACGGCGAGACCCAGTACTTC. It is translated as CASSLYYGETQYF. The chain has TRBV12-3 or TRBV12-4 and TRBJ2-5, with D uncertain. The CDR3 totals 13 residues. The V end was cut by 5 bases, the J end by 5 bases, with 12 bases between.

This chain links TRBV7-8 with TRBJ2-1, with 7 bases identical to TRBD1. CDR1 is SGHVS, CDR2 FQNEAQ, per germline. The length of the CDR3 is 14 residues. V lost 1 base to trimming and J lost 7 bases; unmatched junction nucleotides: 4. The CDR3 nucleotides are TGTGCCAGCAGCTTAGTGGAACAGGGGAATGAGCAGTTCTTC. This encodes CASSLVEQGNEQFF.

This chain uses TRBV11-2 with TRBJ2-5; D may be TRBD1 or TRBD2 (5 bases each). The CDR3 extends over 14 amino acids. V shed 5 bases and J shed 5 bases, with 15 bases lying between them. Germline V gives CDR1 SGHAT, CDR2 FQNNGV. CDR3 in DNA: TGTGCCAGCAGCCAACTCGGGGACGGGGAGACCCAGTACTTC. This translates into CASSQLGDGETQYF.

The genes are TRBV6-5 and TRBJ1-2, with 7 bases matching TRBD1. The trim removed 0 bases at V and 2 bases at J, leaving 12 bases unmatched. The V gene's germline CDR1 is MNHEY and CDR2 SVGAGI. This CDR3 contains 18 residues. Written as DNA, the CDR3 is TGTGCCAGCAGTTACTCGAGGGAAGTTAGGGGGCAGAACTATGGCTACACCTTC. The encoded protein is CASSYSREVRGQNYGYTF.

The chain links TRBV10-3 to TRBJ2-7, with D uncertain. The CDR3 length is 13 residues. Germline CDR1 ENHRY, CDR2 SYGVKD. V was shortened by 0 bases and J by 2 bases, with 5 bases between the two germline ends. The CDR3 region is CAISESFPYEQYF. The CDR3 nucleotides are TGTGCCATCAGTGAGTCGTTTCCCTACGAGCAGTACTTC.

The rearrangement uses TRBV7-2 and TRBJ1-2, with TRBD1 identical over 9 bases. Per germline, CDR1 SGHTA and CDR2 FQGNSA. The CDR3 contains 14 residues. V dropped 5 bases and J dropped 5; count of bases not matched to a gene: 6. DNA for the CDR3: TGTGCCAGCAGCGAGGGACAGGGTCTTTATGGCTACACCTTC. It encodes CASSEGQGLYGYTF.

V is TRBV12-3 or TRBV12-4 and J is TRBJ2-3; D ambiguous. The CDR3 has 13 residues. Trimming took 5 bases from V and 3 from J, leaving 9 bases between them. The CDR3 sequence: CASSPLITDTQYF. The CDR3, as DNA: TGTGCCAGCAGTCCGCTGATTACAGATACGCAGTATTTT.

The chain is built from TRBV5-1 and TRBJ2-4; D possibly corresponds to TRBD1 (7 bases). The J call could be wrong; TRBJ2-7 is a better fit for the DNA end. Germline loops: CDR1 SGHRS, CDR2 YFSETQ. The CDR3 loop spans 15 amino acids. The CDR3 DNA reads TGCGCCAGCAGCGGCGATGGCGGGACAGTCTACGAGCAGTACTTC. Protein product: CASSGDGGTVYEQYF.

V is TRBV29-1 and J is TRBJ2-5; D is unresolved. The J call may be faulty, since TRBJ2-7 better matches the DNA end. This CDR3 is built from 13 residues. The germline gives CDR1 SQVTM, CDR2 ANQGSEA. As DNA, the CDR3 is TGCAGCGTTGAAGGGCCCAACGGATCCGAGCAGTACTTC. It encodes CSVEGPNGSEQYF.

This clonotype has just a few counts. V is TRBV29-1 and J is TRBJ2-3; unclear D gene. Trimming stripped 3 bases from V and 0 bases from J, with 1 base between. Germline V gene data show CDR1 as SQVTM and CDR2 as ANQGSEA. The CDR3 length is 11 residues. The DNA for the CDR3 is TGCAGCGTTGACAGCACAGATACGCAGTATTTT. Amino acids: CSVDSTDTQYF.

The gene calls are TRBV5-1 and TRBJ1-1; tentative D call: TRBD1 (5 bases). The germline V and J ends were trimmed by 2 bases and 8 bases, with 16 bases remaining between them. The CDR3 length is 14 residues. Per the germline V gene, CDR1 is SGHRS and CDR2 is YFSETQ. The CDR3 is CASSFSGKGKEAFF. CDR3 DNA sequence: TGCGCCAGCAGCTTTTCAGGGAAGGGGAAAGAAGCTTTCTTT.

The V call is TRBV20-1, the J call TRBJ2-1; TRBD2 matches at 8 bases. This CDR3 comprises 15 residues. Per the germline V gene, CDR1 is DFQATT and CDR2 is SNEGSKA (reference sequence). The ends lost 7 bases at V and 3 bases at J; junction bases unmatched: 11. The CDR3 is CSVGARTSNYNEQFF. The CDR3 nucleotides are TGCAGTGTCGGGGCGAGGACTAGCAACTACAATGAGCAGTTCTTC.

This clonotype was recorded only once. As DNA, the CDR3 is TGCGCCAGCTGCGGGACAGGAGCGGGGGACAGCATTCAGTACTTC. Protein sequence: CASCGTGAGDSIQYF. The chain carries TRBV5-1 and TRBJ2-7; D tentatively reads TRBD1 or TRBD2 (8 bases each). The end of the DNA fits TRBJ2-4 better, so the J call may be wrong. This CDR3 is built from 15 residues. Germline loops: CDR1 SGHRS, CDR2 YFSETQ.

This chain uses TRBV20-1 with TRBJ2-5; 12 bases match TRBD2. This CDR3 has 15 amino acids. CDR1 is DFQATT and CDR2 is SNEGSKA in the germline V gene (reference sequence). V was pared by 6 bases and J by 1 base, with 6 bases of the junction left unmatched. The chain's CDR3 is CSAQTSGRGQETQYF. The CDR3 DNA follows: TGCAGTGCGCAGACTAGCGGGAGAGGCCAAGAGACCCAGTACTTC.

This chain joins TRBV20-1 and TRBJ1-2; perhaps TRBD1 as D (5 bases). Germline-derived CDR1 and CDR2 are DFQATT and SNEGSKA (reference sequence). The CDR3 extends over 13 amino acids. Trimming stripped 3 bases from V and 1 base from J, with 9 bases between. The CDR3 is CSARPGINYGYTF. CDR3 sequence (DNA): TGCAGTGCTAGGCCAGGGATTAACTATGGCTACACCTTC.

This chain connects TRBV20-1 to TRBJ2-1; TRBD2 is a possible D gene (5 bases). The ends were cut back, 6 bases at V and 2 bases at J, with 14 bases in the middle. CDR1 is DFQATT and CDR2 is SNEGSKA in the germline V gene (reference sequence). The CDR3 has 14 amino acids. CDR3 sequence: CSAGNPEPYNEQFF. CDR3 coding DNA: TGCAGTGCCGGGAATCCGGAGCCCTACAATGAGCAGTTCTTC.

The rearrangement joins TRBV27 to TRBJ2-3, with 7 nucleotides matching TRBD1. V dropped 3 bases and J dropped 10; count of bases not matched to a gene: 7. In germline, CDR1 is MNHEY, CDR2 SMNVEV (reference sequence). The CDR3 contains 13 residues. Here the CDR3 reads CASSFQGDTAQYF. The DNA for the CDR3 is TGTGCCAGCAGTTTTCAGGGGGATACGGCGCAGTATTTT.

The V call is TRBV20-1, the J call TRBJ1-2; D perhaps matches TRBD1 (6 bases). The CDR3 is 16 amino acids. V was clipped by 0 bases and J by 4 bases, with 18 bases between them. The V gene's germline CDR1 is DFQATT and CDR2 SNEGSKA (reference sequence). This CDR3 is CSARDRGGANTYGYTF. DNA for the CDR3: TGCAGTGCTAGAGATCGAGGGGGGGCGAATACCTATGGCTACACCTTC.